This T cell receptor (beta chain) was documented in a study of cytomegalovirus exposure and HLA in healthy donors. PCR used 60 Vbeta primers and 13 Jbeta primers. Method: immunoSEQ multiplex PCR; TCRdb's copy keeps in-frame clones and lacks some. The table has 150,000 to 200,000 clones, 65% to 85% seen once. A word on this clone: Its antigen remains unknown.

CDR1 and CDR2 from the germline V gene are MGHRA and YSYEKL. V shed 2 bases and J 7 bases; nucleotides not matched to a gene: 5. The CDR3 runs to 13 residues. Study observations and caveats: Being productive about 90% or about 30% of the time was typical of most TCR beta V segments in an earlier analysis.

The source material was PBMCs. The receptor was derived from a girl aged 10-17 years in good health and CMV-seropositive. The chain recombines TRBV4-1 with TRBJ2-7; TRBD1 agrees at 7 bases. The CDR3, as DNA: TGCGCCAGCAGCCAACTGACAGGGAATGAGCAGTACTTC. Translation: CASSQLTGNEQYF.